These T cell receptor beta chains were read from a single sample in a study of OX40 agonist ivuxolimab in advanced cancers. TCRdb's table, derived via immunoSEQ multiplex PCR, lists solely in-frame clones and lacks some. The data contain 100,000 to 110,000 clones, 75% to 90% of them singletons. This material consisted of CD4+ or CD8+ T cells sorted from blood, taken in a trial of the OX40 agonist ivuxolimab. The receptors here all came from an adult with an advanced solid tumor such as melanoma, head and neck, liver or kidney cancer. CDR3s include the opening cysteine and the closing phenylalanine or tryptophan. A D gene is named only where the DNA matches it firmly. Where a row states a size, it is once, few, many or the class of an expanded clone; other rows omit it.

V,D,J,size,DNA,CDR3
TRBV6-5,-,TRBJ1-1,-,TGTGCCAGCAGCTCCTCAGGGTTCACTGAAGCTTTCTTT,CASSSSGFTEAFF
TRBV19,-,TRBJ1-1,-,TGTGCCAGTAGTGTCCCAGGGAGCTCGACTGAAGCTTTCTTT,CASSVPGSSTEAFF
TRBV25-1,-,TRBJ1-6,-,TGTGCCAGCAGTCCTCGGTCCTGGGGACCCCTCCACTTT,CASSPRSWGPLHF
TRBV18,-,TRBJ2-5,once,TGTGCCAGCTCACCACAGGGGTTAGTTCAAGAGACCCAGTACTTC,CASSPQGLVQETQYF
TRBV27,TRBD1,TRBJ1-6,-,TGTGCCAGCAGTTTTGGCCAGCCGACAGGGTTCCCTTCACCCCTCCACTTT,CASSFGQPTGFPSPLHF
TRBV25-1,-,TRBJ1-6,-,TGTGCCAGCAGTGAATTCGGTTCCGATAATTCACCCCTCCACTTT,CASSEFGSDNSPLHF
TRBV6-4,-,TRBJ2-2,-,TGTGCCAGCAGTGACCGTGGTAGCACGAACACCGGGGAGCTGTTTTTT,CASSDRGSTNTGELFF
TRBV7-9,-,TRBJ1-3,-,TGTGCCAGCAGCCTCAGCAGCTCTGGAAACACCATATATTTT,CASSLSSSGNTIYF
TRBV28,-,TRBJ1-2,-,TGTGCCAGCAGTTTACCGGGGGCTGGCTACACCTTC,CASSLPGAGYTF
TRBV30,-,TRBJ2-3,-,TGTGCCTGGAGTAGGACCGTTACACTCACAGATACGCAGTATTTT,CAWSRTVTLTDTQYF
TRBV19,-,TRBJ2-1,-,TGTGCCAGTAGACTACAGGGCCCCAGCTCCTACAATGAGCAGTTCTTC,CASRLQGPSSYNEQFF
TRBV11-3,-,TRBJ2-1,-,TGTGCCAGCAGCTTAGGAGAGCGGGCCCAGCAGTTCTTC,CASSLGERAQQFF
TRBV6-1,TRBD2,TRBJ2-1,-,TGTGCCAGCGTGGGGCGGGGGAGCTCCTACAATGAGCAGTTCTTC,CASVGRGSSYNEQFF
TRBV19,TRBD1,TRBJ2-3,-,TGTGCCAGTAGTTTGGGACAGTTGAGCACAGATACGCAGTATTTT,CASSLGQLSTDTQYF
TRBV30,-,TRBJ1-3,-,TGTGCCTGGAGTGTCTTCGACGCGGTTGGAAACACCATATATTTT,CAWSVFDAVGNTIYF
TRBV13,TRBD1,TRBJ2-1,-,TGTGCCACCTCTTGGGGACAGGGGCATAGCTCCTACAATGAGCAGTTCTTC,CATSWGQGHSSYNEQFF
TRBV13,-,TRBJ2-1,-,TGTGCCAGCAGCTTAGGCCCAAACAATAGTGAGCAGTTCTTC,CASSLGPNNSEQFF
TRBV29-1,TRBD2,TRBJ2-1,-,TGCAGCGTTGTTCGTTTTGGACCAGGGACTATGGTAGACAATGAGCAGTTCTTC,CSVVRFGPGTMVDNEQFF
TRBV9,-,TRBJ2-1,-,TGTGCCAGCAGCGGAACCCCACTACCTTACAATGAGCAGTTCTTC,CASSGTPLPYNEQFF
TRBV11-2,-,TRBJ2-1,-,TGTGCCAGCAGCTTAGAGGGGGGCTCCTACAATGAGCAGTTCTTC,CASSLEGGSYNEQFF
TRBV29-1,-,TRBJ1-1,-,TGCAGCGGTAGAGAGGGGGAGGGGACTGAAGCTTTCTTT,CSGREGEGTEAFF
TRBV7-6,TRBD1,TRBJ2-3,-,TGTGCCAGCAGCCCCCGACAGGGGTTGAGCACAGATACGCAGTATTTT,CASSPRQGLSTDTQYF
TRBV11-2,TRBD1,TRBJ2-5,-,TGTGCCAGCAGCTTAGGTAACAGGGGGCGGCAAGAGACCCAGTACTTC,CASSLGNRGRQETQYF
TRBV2,-,TRBJ2-2,-,TGTGCCAGCAGTGAGCAGGGGCACACCGGGGAGCTGTTTTTT,CASSEQGHTGELFF
TRBV19,TRBD1,TRBJ1-5,-,TGTGCCAGTAGCCTGGACAGGGGAAGCAATCAGCCCCAGCATTTT,CASSLDRGSNQPQHF
TRBV5-1,-,TRBJ1-6,-,TGCGCCAGCAGCCTAGGGGACATAGATTCACCCCTCCACTTT,CASSLGDIDSPLHF
TRBV5-4,TRBD2,TRBJ2-3,-,TGTGCCAGCAGCCCCGGACTAGCGGGGAGCACAGATACGCAGTATTTT,CASSPGLAGSTDTQYF
TRBV19,TRBD1,TRBJ2-1,-,TGTGCCAGTAGGTTGACAGGGGGATACAATGAGCAGTTCTTC,CASRLTGGYNEQFF
TRBV7-9,-,TRBJ1-4,-,TGTGCCAGCAGCTACGGGACACAGAATGAAAAACTGTTTTTT,CASSYGTQNEKLFF
TRBV18,-,TRBJ1-3,-,TGTGCCAGCTCACCCGACCAAGGGTTCTCTGGAAACACCATATATTTT,CASSPDQGFSGNTIYF
TRBV11-3,TRBD2,TRBJ2-7,-,TGTGCCAGCAGCTTAGGGGGGGGTGGCCACGAGCAGTACTTC,CASSLGGGGHEQYF
TRBV20-1,-,TRBJ1-2,-,TGCAGTGCTCACAGAAATGGCTACACCTTC,CSAHRNGYTF
TRBV30,-,TRBJ1-5,-,TGTGCCTGGACCGCAGGGGCAAATCAGCCCCAGCATTTT,CAWTAGANQPQHF
TRBV18,TRBD2,TRBJ2-5,-,TGTGCCAGCTCACCACGGGGGGGAGAGACCCAGTACTTC,CASSPRGGETQYF
TRBV18,TRBD1,TRBJ2-6,-,TGTGCCAGCTCACTACTCGGGACAGGAACCTCTGGGGCCAACGTCCTGACTTTC,CASSLLGTGTSGANVLTF
TRBV9,TRBD1,TRBJ1-6,-,TGTGCCAGCAGCGTAGACGTGACAGGGGGTTCACCCCTCCACTTT,CASSVDVTGGSPLHF
TRBV18,-,TRBJ2-3,-,TGTGCCAGCTCATCCAGGGGAGATACGCAGTATTTT,CASSSRGDTQYF
TRBV7-9,TRBD1,TRBJ2-5,-,TGTGCCAGCAGCATGGGACAGGGGGAAGAGACCCAGTACTTC,CASSMGQGEETQYF
TRBV6-5,-,TRBJ1-1,once,TGTGCCATCATGGGACTGGGGAACACTGAAGCTTTCTTT,CAIMGLGNTEAFF
TRBV4-1,-,TRBJ2-7,-,TGCGCCAGCAGCCAAGCTGTTATTGGACAGTGGGACGAGCAGTACTTC,CASSQAVIGQWDEQYF
TRBV6-5,-,TRBJ2-5,-,TGTGCCAGCAGTTCCCCGGACAGACAAGAGACCCAGTACTTC,CASSSPDRQETQYF
TRBV18,-,TRBJ2-7,-,TGTGCCAGCTCCGCACGGGTACCCTCCTACGAGCAGTACTTC,CASSARVPSYEQYF
TRBV28,TRBD2,TRBJ2-7,-,TGTGCCAGCAGTTTACCCCCGAGGACCGGGACTAGCGACTCCTACGAGCAGTACTTC,CASSLPPRTGTSDSYEQYF
TRBV19,TRBD1,TRBJ1-1,-,TGTGCCAGTAGTTTGAACCGGGGACAGGGGTGGCCCCCGACTGAAGCTTTCTTT,CASSLNRGQGWPPTEAFF
TRBV7-8,-,TRBJ2-1,-,TGTGCCAGCAGCTTAGTATATTCCGGTGAGCAGTTCTTC,CASSLVYSGEQFF
TRBV28,-,TRBJ2-1,-,TGTGCCAGCAGCATAACTAAGACTAGTCAGACCTACAATGAGCAGTTCTTC,CASSITKTSQTYNEQFF
TRBV12-2,-,TRBJ1-1,once,TGTGCAAGTCGCCCCAGGGGCCCAAACACTGAAGCTTTCTTT,CASRPRGPNTEAFF
TRBV2,TRBD2,TRBJ2-7,once,TGTGCCAGCTGTCTAGCGGCAGCCTACGAGCAGTACTTC,CASCLAAAYEQYF
TRBV5-1,TRBD1,TRBJ1-6,-,TGCGCCAGCAGCTTGCGGACAGGGGATAATTCACCCCTCCACTTT,CASSLRTGDNSPLHF